This T cell receptor (beta chain) is drawn from a study of blood T cell repertoires in COVID-19. Turning to the study itself: Donors in the United States, Italy and Spain gave samples during acute or convalescent COVID-19.

This CDR3 comprises 13 residues. Germline V gives CDR1 MNHEY, CDR2 SVGEGT. V dropped 5 bases and J dropped 4 bases, with 11 bases sitting between them. This table comes from immunoSEQ multiplex PCR, and its TCRdb copy is limited to in-frame clones, with some not included. The sample includes more than 200,000 clones, around 80% seen only once; the top ten take about 27%. The material sequenced was peripheral blood. This receptor was taken from a man between 35 and 55 years old with acute or convalescent COVID-19. The rearrangement joins TRBV6-2 or TRBV6-3 to TRBJ1-1; D unresolved. CDR3 sequence (DNA): TGTGCCAGCAGTGTGGGCTTGAGCACTGAAGCTTTCTTT. This translates into CASSVGLSTEAFF.